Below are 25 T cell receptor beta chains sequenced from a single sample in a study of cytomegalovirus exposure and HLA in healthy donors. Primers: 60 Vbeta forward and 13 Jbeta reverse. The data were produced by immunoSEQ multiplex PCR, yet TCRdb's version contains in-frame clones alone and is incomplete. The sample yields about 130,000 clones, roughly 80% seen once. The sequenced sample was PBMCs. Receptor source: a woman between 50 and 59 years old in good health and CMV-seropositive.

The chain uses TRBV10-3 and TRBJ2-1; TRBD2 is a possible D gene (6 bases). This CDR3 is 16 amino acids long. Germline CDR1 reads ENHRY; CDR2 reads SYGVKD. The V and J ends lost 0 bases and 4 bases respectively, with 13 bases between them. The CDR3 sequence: CAISESEGKLYNEQFF. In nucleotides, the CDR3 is TGTGCCATCAGTGAGTCGGAGGGAAAATTGTACAATGAGCAGTTCTTC.

This chain's CDR3 is CASKGQGIRNQPQHF. The CDR3 region has the DNA TGTGCCAGCAAGGGACAGGGGATTCGGAATCAGCCCCAGCATTTT. The chain joins TRBV2 to TRBJ1-5, with 10 bases fitting TRBD1. The CDR3 contains 15 residues. The trim removed 7 bases at V and 4 bases at J, leaving 7 bases unmatched. The germline gives CDR1 SNHLY, CDR2 FYNNEI.

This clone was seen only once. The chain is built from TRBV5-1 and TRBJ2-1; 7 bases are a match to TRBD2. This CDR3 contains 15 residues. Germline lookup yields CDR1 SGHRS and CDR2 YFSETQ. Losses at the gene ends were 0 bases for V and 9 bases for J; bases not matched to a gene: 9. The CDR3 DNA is TGCGCCAGCAGCTTGGGGTCTGGGGGGGAGGCTGAGCAGTTCTTC. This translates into CASSLGSGGEAEQFF.

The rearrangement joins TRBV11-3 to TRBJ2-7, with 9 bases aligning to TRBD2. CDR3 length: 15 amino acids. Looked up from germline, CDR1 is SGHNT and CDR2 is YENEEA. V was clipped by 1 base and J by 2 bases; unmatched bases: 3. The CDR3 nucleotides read TGTGCCAGCAGCTTAGGTAGCGGGAGTGCCTACGAGCAGTACTTC. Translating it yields CASSLGSGSAYEQYF.

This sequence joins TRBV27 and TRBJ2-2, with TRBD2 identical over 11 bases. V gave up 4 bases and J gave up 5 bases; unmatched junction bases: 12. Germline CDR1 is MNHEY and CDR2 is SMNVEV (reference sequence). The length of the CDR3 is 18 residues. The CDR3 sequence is CASSSPGTSGFLTGELFF. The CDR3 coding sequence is TGTGCCAGCAGTTCACCCGGGACTAGCGGATTTCTGACCGGGGAGCTGTTTTTT.

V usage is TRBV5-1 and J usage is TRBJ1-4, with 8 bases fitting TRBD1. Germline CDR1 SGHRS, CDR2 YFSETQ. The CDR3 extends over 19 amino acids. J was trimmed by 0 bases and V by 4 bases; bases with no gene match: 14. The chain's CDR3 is CASSKGQGGHFATNEKLFF. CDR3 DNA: TGCGCCAGCAGCAAAGGACAGGGCGGCCATTTCGCAACTAATGAAAAACTGTTTTTT.

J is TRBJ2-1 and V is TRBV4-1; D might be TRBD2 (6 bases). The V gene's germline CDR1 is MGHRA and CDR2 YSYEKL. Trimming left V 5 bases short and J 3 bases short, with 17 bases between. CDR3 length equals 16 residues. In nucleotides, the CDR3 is TGCGCCAGCAGCAGGCTAGCGCTTCGCCTCTACAATGAGCAGTTCTTC. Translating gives CASSRLALRLYNEQFF.

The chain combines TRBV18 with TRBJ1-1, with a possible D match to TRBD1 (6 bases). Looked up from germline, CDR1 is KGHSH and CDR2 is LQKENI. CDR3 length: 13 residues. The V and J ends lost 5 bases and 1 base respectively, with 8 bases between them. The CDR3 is CASSARGNTEAFF. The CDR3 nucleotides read TGTGCCAGCTCAGCCAGGGGGAACACTGAAGCTTTCTTT.

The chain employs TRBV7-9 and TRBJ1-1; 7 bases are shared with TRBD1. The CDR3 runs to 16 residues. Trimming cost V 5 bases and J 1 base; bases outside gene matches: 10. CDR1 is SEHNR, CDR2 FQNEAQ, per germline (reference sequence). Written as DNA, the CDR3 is TGTGCCAGCAGCAGACTTGGACAGGAGGAGAACACTGAAGCTTTCTTT. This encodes CASSRLGQEENTEAFF.

The CDR3 nucleotides read TGCGCCAGCAGCTTGACAGGGCAGGAGCCCCAGCATTTT. This translates into CASSLTGQEPQHF. The chain links TRBV5-1 to TRBJ1-5, with a possible D match to TRBD1 (6 bases). The CDR3 runs 13 residues. The germline V and J ends were trimmed by 1 base and 8 bases, with 10 bases remaining between them. Per the germline V gene, CDR1 is SGHRS and CDR2 is YFSETQ. Variable domain in full (rest from reference TRBV5-1 and TRBJ1-5): KAGVTQTPRYLIKTRGQQVTLSCSPISGHRSVSWYQQTPGQGLQFLFEYFSETQRNKGNFPGRFSGRQFSNSRSEMNVSTLELGDSALYLCASSLTGQEPQHFGDGTRLSIL.

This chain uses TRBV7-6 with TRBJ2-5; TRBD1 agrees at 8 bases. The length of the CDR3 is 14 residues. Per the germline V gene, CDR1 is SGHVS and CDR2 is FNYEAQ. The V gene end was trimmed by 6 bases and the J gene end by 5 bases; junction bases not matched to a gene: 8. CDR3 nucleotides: TGTGCCAGCAGTCCCACAGGGGGGCCGGAGACCCAGTACTTC. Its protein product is CASSPTGGPETQYF.

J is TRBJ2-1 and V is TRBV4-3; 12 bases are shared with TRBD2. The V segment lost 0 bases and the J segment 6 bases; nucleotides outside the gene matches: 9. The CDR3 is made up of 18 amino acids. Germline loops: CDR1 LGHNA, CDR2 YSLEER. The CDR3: CASSQEPPLAGGPNEQFF. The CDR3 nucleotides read TGCGCCAGCAGCCAAGAACCCCCCCTAGCGGGGGGGCCCAATGAGCAGTTCTTC.

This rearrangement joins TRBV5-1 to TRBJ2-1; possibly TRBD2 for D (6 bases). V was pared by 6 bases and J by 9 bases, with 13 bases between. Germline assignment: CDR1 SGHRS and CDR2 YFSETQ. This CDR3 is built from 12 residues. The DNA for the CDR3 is TGCGCCAGCAACTTAGCGGACGGTGAGCAGTTCTTC. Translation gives CASNLADGEQFF.

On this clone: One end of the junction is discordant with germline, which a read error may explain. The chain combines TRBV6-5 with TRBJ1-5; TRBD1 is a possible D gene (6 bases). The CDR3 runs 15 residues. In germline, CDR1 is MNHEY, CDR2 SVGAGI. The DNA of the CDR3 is TGTGCCAGCAGTTACTCGCGGAAGGGGGATCAGTCCCAGCATTTT. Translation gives CASSYSRKGDQSQHF.

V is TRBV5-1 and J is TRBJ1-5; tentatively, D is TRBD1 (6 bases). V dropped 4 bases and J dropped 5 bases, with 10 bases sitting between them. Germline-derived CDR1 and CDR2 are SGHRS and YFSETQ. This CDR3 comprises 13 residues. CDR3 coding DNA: TGCGCCAGCAGCACGGACAGTGATCAGCCCCAGCATTTT. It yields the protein CASSTDSDQPQHF.

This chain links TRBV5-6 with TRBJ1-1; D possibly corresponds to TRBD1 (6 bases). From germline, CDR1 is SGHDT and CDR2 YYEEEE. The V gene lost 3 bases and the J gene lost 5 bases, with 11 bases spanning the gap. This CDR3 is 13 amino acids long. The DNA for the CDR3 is TGTGCCAGCAGCTGGGGGCCGGGGACTGAAGCTTTCTTT. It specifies CASSWGPGTEAFF.

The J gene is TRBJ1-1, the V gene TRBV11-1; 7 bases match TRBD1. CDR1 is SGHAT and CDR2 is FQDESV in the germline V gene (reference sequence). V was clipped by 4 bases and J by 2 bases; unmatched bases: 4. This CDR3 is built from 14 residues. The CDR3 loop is CASSSWDRNTEAFF. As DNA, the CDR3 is TGTGCCAGCAGCTCCTGGGACAGAAACACTGAAGCTTTCTTT.

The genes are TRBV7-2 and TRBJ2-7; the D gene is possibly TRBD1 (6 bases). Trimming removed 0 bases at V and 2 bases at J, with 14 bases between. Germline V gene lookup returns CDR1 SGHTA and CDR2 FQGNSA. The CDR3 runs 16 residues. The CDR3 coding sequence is TGTGCCAGCAGCTTAGCACCAACAGGGAAGGCCTACGAGCAGTACTTC. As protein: CASSLAPTGKAYEQYF.

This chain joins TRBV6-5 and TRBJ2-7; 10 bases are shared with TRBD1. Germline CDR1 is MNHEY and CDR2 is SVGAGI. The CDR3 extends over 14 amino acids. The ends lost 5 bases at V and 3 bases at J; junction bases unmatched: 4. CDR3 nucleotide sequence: TGTGCCAGCAGTGGGACAGGGGATTACTACGAGCAGTACTTC. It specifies CASSGTGDYYEQYF.

This CDR3 reads CSVGKDSANYGYTF. The CDR3 coding sequence is TGCAGCGTTGGGAAGGACAGCGCAAACTATGGCTACACCTTC. The chain has TRBV29-1 and TRBJ1-2; weak D call: TRBD1 (6 bases). CDR1 and CDR2 (germline): SQVTM, ANQGSEA. The V and J ends lost 4 bases and 2 bases respectively, with 14 bases between them. The CDR3 consists of 14 residues.

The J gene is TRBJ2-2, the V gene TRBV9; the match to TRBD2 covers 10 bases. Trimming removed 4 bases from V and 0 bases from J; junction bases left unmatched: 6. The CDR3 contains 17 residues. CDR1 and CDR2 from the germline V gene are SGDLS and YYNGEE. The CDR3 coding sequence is TGTGCCAGCAGCCATACCACTAGCGGGACGAACACCGGGGAGCTGTTTTTT. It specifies CASSHTTSGTNTGELFF.

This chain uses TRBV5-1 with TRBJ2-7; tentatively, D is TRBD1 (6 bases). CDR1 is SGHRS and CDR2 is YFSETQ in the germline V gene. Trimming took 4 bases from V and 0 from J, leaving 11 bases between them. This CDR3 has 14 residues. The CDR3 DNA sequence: TGCGCCAGCAGCATAGGGACAACCTCCTACGAGCAGTACTTC. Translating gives CASSIGTTSYEQYF. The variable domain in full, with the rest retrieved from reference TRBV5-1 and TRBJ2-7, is KAGVTQTPRYLIKTRGQQVTLSCSPISGHRSVSWYQQTPGQGLQFLFEYFSETQRNKGNFPGRFSGRQFSNSRSEMNVSTLELGDSALYLCASSIGTTSYEQYFGPGTRLTVT.

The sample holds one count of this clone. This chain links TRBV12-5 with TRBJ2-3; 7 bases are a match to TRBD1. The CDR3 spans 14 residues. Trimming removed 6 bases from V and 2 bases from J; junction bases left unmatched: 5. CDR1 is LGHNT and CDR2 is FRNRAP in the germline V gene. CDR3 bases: TGTGCTAGTGGGTTACAGGGGTACACAGATACGCAGTATTTT. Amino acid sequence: CASGLQGYTDTQYF. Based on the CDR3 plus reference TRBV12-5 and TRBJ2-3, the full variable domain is DARVTQTPRHKVTEMGQEVTMRCQPILGHNTVFWYRQTMMQGLELLAYFRNRAPLDDSGMPKDRFSAEMPDATLATLKIQPSEPRDSAVYFCASGLQGYTDTQYFGPGTRLTVL.

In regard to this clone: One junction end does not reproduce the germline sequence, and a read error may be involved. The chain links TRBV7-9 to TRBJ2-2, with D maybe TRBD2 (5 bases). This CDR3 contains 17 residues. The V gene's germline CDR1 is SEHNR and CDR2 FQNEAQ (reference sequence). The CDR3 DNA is TGTTCCAGCAGCTTACGATATGAGGGAGTTAAGGCCGGGGAGCTGTTTTTT. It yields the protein CSSSLRYEGVKAGELFF.

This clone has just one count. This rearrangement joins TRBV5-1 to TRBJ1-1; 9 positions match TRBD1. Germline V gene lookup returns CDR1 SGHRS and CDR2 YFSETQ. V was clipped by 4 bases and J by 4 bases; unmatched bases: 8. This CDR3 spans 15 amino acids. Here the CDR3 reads CASSPGTGRGTEAFF. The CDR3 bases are TGCGCCAGCAGCCCAGGGACAGGGAGGGGCACTGAAGCTTTCTTT.